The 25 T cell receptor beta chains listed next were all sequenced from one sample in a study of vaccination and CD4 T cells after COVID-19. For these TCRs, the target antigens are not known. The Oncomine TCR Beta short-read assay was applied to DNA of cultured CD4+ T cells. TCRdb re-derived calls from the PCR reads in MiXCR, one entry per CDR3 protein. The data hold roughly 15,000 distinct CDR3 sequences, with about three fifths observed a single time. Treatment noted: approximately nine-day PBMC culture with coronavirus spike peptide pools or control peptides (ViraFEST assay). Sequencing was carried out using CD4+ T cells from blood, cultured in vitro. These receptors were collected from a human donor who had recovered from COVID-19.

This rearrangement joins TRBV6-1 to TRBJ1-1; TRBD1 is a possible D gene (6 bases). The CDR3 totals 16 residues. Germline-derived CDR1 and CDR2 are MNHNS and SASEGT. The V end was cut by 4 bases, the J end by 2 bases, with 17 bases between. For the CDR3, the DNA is TGTGCCAGCAGTGGAGGGACCGGGACACGTAACACTGAAGCTTTCTTT. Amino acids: CASSGGTGTRNTEAFF.

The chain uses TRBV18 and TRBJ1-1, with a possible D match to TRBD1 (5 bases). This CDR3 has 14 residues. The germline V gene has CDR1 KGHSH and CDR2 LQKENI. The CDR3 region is CATIGTTPDTEAFF. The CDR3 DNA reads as TGTGCTACTATCGGGACTACACCGGACACTGAAGCTTTCTTT.

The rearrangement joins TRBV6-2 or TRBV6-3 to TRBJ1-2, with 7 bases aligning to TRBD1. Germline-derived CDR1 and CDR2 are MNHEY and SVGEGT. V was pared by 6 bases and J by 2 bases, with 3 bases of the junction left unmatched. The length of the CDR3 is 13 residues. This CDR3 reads CASSQGQNYGYTF. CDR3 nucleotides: TGTGCCAGCAGCCAGGGACAGAACTATGGCTACACCTTC.

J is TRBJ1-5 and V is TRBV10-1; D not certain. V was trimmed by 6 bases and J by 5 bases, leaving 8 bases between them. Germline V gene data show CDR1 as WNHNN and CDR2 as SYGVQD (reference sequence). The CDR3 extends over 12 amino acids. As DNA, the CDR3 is TGCGCCAGCAGCGACCTTGATCAGCCCCAGCATTTT. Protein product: CASSDLDQPQHF.

The CDR3 DNA sequence: TGTGCCAGCAGTCGGCAGGGGCGCCGCGACGGCTACACCTTC. Translating gives CASSRQGRRDGYTF. This chain connects TRBV6-2 or TRBV6-3 to TRBJ1-2; possible D gene TRBD1, 6 bases. Germline loops: CDR1 MNHEY, CDR2 SVGEGT. Trimming cost V 5 bases and J 8 bases, with 18 bases left between them. CDR3 length: 14 residues.

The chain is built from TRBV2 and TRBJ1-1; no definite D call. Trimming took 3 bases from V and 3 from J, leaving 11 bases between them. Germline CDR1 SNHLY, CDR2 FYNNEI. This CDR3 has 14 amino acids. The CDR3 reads CASSDLIQDTEAFF. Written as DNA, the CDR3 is TGTGCCAGCAGTGATTTGATTCAGGACACTGAAGCTTTCTTT.

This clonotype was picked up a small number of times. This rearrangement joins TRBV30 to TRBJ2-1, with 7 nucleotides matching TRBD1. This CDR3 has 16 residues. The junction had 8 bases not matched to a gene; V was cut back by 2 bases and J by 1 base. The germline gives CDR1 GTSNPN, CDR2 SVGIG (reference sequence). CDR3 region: CAWSRTGLASYNEQFF. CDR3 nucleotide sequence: TGTGCCTGGAGTCGGACAGGTTTGGCGTCCTACAATGAGCAGTTCTTC.

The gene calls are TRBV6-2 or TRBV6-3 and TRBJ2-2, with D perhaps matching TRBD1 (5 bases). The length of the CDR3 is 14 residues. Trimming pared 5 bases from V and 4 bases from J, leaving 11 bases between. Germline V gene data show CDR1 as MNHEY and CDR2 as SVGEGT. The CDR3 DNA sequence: TGTGCCAGCAGTCAAGGGGTCGTCACCGGGGAGCTGTTTTTT. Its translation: CASSQGVVTGELFF.

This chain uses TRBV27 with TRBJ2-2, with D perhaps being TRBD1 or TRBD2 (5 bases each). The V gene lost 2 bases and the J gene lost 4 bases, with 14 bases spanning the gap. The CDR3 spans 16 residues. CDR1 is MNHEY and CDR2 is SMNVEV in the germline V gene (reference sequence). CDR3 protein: CASSLRSGPSTGELFF. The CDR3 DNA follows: TGTGCCAGCAGTTTAAGGTCGGGGCCTAGCACCGGGGAGCTGTTTTTT.

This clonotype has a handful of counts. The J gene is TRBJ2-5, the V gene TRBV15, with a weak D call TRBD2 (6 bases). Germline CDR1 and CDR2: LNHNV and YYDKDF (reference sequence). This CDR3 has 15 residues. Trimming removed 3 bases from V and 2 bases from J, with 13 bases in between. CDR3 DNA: TGTGCCACCAGCAGGGGAGGTGGGCAGCAAGAGACCCAGTACTTC. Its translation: CATSRGGGQQETQYF.

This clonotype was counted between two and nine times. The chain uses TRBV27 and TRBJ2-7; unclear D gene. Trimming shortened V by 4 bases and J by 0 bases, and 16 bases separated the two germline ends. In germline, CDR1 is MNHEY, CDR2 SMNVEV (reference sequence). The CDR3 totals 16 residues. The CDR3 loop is CASSYTPMASSYEQYF. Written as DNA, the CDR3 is TGTGCCAGCAGTTACACGCCGATGGCCAGCTCCTACGAGCAGTACTTC.

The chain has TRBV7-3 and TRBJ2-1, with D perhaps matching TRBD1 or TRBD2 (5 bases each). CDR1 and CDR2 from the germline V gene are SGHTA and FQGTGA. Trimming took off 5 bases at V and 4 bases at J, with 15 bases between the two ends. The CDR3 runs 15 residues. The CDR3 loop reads CASSPYRDLYNEQFF. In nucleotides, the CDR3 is TGTGCCAGCAGCCCTTACCGGGACCTATACAATGAGCAGTTCTTC.

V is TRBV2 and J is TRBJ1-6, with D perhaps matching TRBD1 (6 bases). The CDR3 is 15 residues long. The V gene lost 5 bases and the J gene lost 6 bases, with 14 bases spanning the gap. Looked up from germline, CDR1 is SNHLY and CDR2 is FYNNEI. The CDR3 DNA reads TGTGCCAGCAGTCCGAACAGGGCCGGTAATTCACCCCTCCACTTT. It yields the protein CASSPNRAGNSPLHF.

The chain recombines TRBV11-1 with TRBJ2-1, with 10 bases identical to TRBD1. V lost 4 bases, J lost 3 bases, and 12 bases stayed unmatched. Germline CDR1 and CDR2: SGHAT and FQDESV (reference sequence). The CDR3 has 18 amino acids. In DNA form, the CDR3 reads TGTGCCAGCAGCTCTCACCAAAGCCGGGACAGGGGCTACAATGAGCAGTTCTTC. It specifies CASSSHQSRDRGYNEQFF.

CDR3 loop: CSARRRVSTDTQYF. The CDR3 nucleotides are TGCAGTGCTAGGAGACGGGTTAGCACAGATACGCAGTATTTT. The chain recombines TRBV20-1 with TRBJ2-3; no reliable D call. The length of the CDR3 is 14 residues. V lost 3 bases and J lost 0, with 10 bases in between. Looked up from germline, CDR1 is DFQATT and CDR2 is SNEGSKA (reference sequence).

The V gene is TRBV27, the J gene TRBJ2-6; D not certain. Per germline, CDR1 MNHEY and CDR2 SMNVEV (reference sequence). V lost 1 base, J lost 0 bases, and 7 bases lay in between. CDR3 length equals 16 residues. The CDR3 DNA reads TGTGCCAGCAGTTTATATCCGGGCTCTGGGGCCAACGTCCTGACTTTC. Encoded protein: CASSLYPGSGANVLTF.

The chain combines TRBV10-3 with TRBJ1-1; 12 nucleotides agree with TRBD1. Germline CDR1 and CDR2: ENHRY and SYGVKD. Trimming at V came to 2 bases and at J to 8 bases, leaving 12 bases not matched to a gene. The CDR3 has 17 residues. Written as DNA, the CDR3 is TGTGCCATCAGTGAGCTCCTTCCGGGACAGGGGGCTGAGGAAGCTTTCTTT. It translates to CAISELLPGQGAEEAFF.

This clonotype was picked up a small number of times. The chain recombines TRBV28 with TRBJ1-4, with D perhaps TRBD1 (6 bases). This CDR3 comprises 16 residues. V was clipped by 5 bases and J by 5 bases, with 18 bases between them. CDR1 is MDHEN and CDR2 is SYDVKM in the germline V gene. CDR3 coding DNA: TGTGCCAGCAGTCAAACCCAGGGGTATCTGAATGAAAAACTGTTTTTT. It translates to CASSQTQGYLNEKLFF.

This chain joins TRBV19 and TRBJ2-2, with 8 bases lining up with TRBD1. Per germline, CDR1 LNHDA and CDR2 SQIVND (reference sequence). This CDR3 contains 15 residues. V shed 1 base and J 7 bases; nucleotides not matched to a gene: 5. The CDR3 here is CASSIGTGYDGELFF. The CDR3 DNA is TGTGCCAGTAGTATAGGGACAGGGTATGACGGGGAGCTGTTTTTT.

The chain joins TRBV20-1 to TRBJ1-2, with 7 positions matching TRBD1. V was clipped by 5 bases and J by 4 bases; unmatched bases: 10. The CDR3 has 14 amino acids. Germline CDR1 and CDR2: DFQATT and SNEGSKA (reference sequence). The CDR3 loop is CSALLGGAGYGYTF. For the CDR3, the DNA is TGCAGTGCTCTGTTAGGGGGCGCGGGCTATGGCTACACCTTC.

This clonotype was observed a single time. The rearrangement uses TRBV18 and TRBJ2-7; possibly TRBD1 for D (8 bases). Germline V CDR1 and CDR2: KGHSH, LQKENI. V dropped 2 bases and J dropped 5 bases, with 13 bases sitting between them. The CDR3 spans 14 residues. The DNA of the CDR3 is TGTGCCAGCTCACCAAGACAGGGGAGGGACGAGCAGTACTTC. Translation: CASSPRQGRDEQYF.

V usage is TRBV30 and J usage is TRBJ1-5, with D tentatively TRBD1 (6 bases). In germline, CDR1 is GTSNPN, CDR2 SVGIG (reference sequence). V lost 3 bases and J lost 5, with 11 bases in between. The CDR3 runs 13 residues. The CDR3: CAWSPQGDQPQHF. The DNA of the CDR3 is TGTGCCTGGAGCCCACAGGGAGATCAGCCCCAGCATTTT.

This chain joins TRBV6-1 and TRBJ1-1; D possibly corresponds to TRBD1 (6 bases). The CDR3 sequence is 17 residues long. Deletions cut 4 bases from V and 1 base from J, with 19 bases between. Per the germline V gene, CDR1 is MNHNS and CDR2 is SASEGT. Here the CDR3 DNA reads TGTGCCAGCAGTGGAGGACAGCTCCAGGGGAGGAACACTGAAGCTTTCTTT. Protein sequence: CASSGGQLQGRNTEAFF.

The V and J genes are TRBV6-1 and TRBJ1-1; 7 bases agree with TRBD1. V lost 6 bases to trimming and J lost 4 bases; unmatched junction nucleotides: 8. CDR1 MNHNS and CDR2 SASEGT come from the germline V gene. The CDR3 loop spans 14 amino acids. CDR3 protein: CASRDRDRTTEAFF. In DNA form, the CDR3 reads TGTGCCAGCAGAGACAGGGATAGGACCACTGAAGCTTTCTTT.

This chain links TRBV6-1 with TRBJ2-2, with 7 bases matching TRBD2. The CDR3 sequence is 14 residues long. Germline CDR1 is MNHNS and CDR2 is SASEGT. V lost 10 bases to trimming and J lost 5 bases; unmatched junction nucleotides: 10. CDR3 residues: CATTGGVATGELFF. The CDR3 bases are TGTGCCACAACGGGGGGAGTCGCGACCGGGGAGCTGTTTTTT.